The rows below give T cell receptor beta chains drawn from one sample of a study of T cell repertoires in cytomegalovirus infection. A single record per CDR3 protein comes from TCRdb applying MiXCR to the reads. The repertoire has some 250,000 distinct CDR3 sequences, around 8.7% of them found once; the top ten carry about 14%. Material: PBMCs. These receptors originate from a human donor in good health (CMV status not recorded). Some clones in this sample may be carry-over from other donors' samples. Both conserved end residues are part of each CDR3. Each record gives: J gene, V gene, D gene, clone size, CDR3 protein, CDR3 DNA. A D gene is named only where the DNA matches it firmly. Clone size is shown for a subset of rows, as once, few, many or a class of expanded clone.

TRBJ1-1,TRBV28,.,many,CASSLIPWQGKVNTEAFF,TGTGCCAGCAGTTTAATCCCGTGGCAGGGGAAAGTGAACACTGAAGCTTTCTTT
TRBJ2-7,TRBV7-9,TRBD1,many,CASSQGTGDNEQYF,TGTGCCAGCAGCCAAGGGACAGGGGACAACGAGCAGTACTTC
TRBJ1-5,TRBV7-2,.,many,CASSLEGVGNQPQHF,TGTGCCAGCAGCTTAGAAGGGGTGGGCAATCAGCCCCAGCATTTT
TRBJ2-7,TRBV7-2,.,many,CASSLATLSYEQYF,TGTGCCAGCAGCCTCGCGACTCTCTCCTACGAGCAGTACTTC
TRBJ2-6,TRBV7-2,TRBD2,many,CASSFRTRGANVLTF,TGTGCCAGCAGCTTCCGGACTAGGGGGGCCAACGTCCTGACTTTC
TRBJ2-1,TRBV5-6,TRBD2,few,CASSPGGLLGSYNEQFF,TGTGCCAGCAGCCCGGGGGGACTCCTTGGATCCTACAATGAGCAGTTCTTC
TRBJ1-1,TRBV10-3,.,.,CAIRDMPNTEAFF,TGTGCCATAAGGGACATGCCGAACACTGAAGCTTTCTTT
TRBJ1-6,TRBV7-3,.,many,CASSPTGDGSPLHF,TGTGCCAGCAGCCCGACGGGAGACGGTTCACCCCTCCACTTT
TRBJ2-1,TRBV5-5,.,many,CASSSEGWEQFF,TGTGCCAGCAGCTCGGAGGGATGGGAGCAGTTCTTC
TRBJ2-2,TRBV25-1,.,many,CASSEEGISTGELFF,TGTGCCAGCAGTGAAGAAGGGATTAGCACCGGGGAGCTGTTTTTT
TRBJ2-1,TRBV7-3,TRBD2,many,CASSFTSGSYNEQFF,TGTGCCAGCAGCTTTACTAGCGGTTCCTACAATGAGCAGTTCTTC
TRBJ2-2,TRBV20-1,TRBD2,many,CSARAPSGSHTGELFF,TGCAGTGCTAGAGCTCCTAGCGGGAGCCACACCGGGGAGCTGTTTTTT
TRBJ1-3,TRBV28,.,few,CASSLWVGNTIYF,TGTGCCAGCAGTTTATGGGTCGGAAACACCATATATTTT
TRBJ2-7,TRBV29-1,.,few,CSVEVGVSYEQYF,TGCAGCGTTGAGGTGGGAGTCTCCTACGAGCAGTACTTC
TRBJ2-5,TRBV11-2,TRBD2,many,CASSFRAGGFQETQYF,TGTGCCAGCAGCTTTCGCGCGGGGGGGTTCCAAGAGACCCAGTACTTC
TRBJ1-6,TRBV5-6,.,many,CASSPGQYNSPLHF,TGTGCCAGCAGCCCAGGACAGTATAATTCACCCCTCCACTTT
TRBJ2-7,TRBV11-2,.,.,CASSGQGILTYEQYF,TGTGCCAGCAGCGGTCAGGGAATATTAACCTACGAGCAGTACTTC
TRBJ1-1,TRBV29-1,TRBD1,.,CSTLWTGEAFF,TGCAGCACCCTATGGACAGGTGAAGCTTTCTTT
TRBJ2-3,TRBV7-2,.,many,CASSVPLVNTQYF,TGTGCCAGCAGCGTCCCCCTCGTGAATACGCAGTATTTT
TRBJ2-5,TRBV12-3/TRBV12-4,TRBD2,many,CASSLGSGGFQETQYF,TGTGCCAGCAGTTTGGGTAGCGGGGGGTTTCAAGAGACCCAGTACTTC
TRBJ1-1,TRBV30,.,.,CAWRSSGEAFF,TGTGCCTGGAGGAGTTCGGGGGAAGCTTTCTTT
TRBJ2-1,TRBV5-1,TRBD2,few,CASTPSGKNEQFF,TGCGCCAGCACCCCGAGCGGGAAGAATGAGCAGTTCTTC
TRBJ2-1,TRBV20-1,.,many,CSARDQSGLTEQFF,TGCAGTGCTAGAGATCAGTCAGGACTTACGGAGCAGTTCTTC
TRBJ2-1,TRBV29-1,TRBD1,many,CSVERTGLIDEQFF,TGCAGCGTTGAGAGGACAGGGTTAATCGATGAGCAGTTCTTC
TRBJ2-1,TRBV14,TRBD2,few,CASSQDRSGGAAQFF,TGTGCCAGCAGCCAAGATCGAAGCGGGGGGGCCGCGCAGTTCTTC
TRBJ1-1,TRBV29-1,.,.,CSVEHGGSEAFF,TGCAGCGTTGAACATGGGGGGTCTGAAGCTTTCTTT
TRBJ1-1,TRBV11-2,.,many,CASSLVGQGNTEAFF,TGTGCCAGCAGCTTAGTTGGTCAGGGGAACACTGAAGCTTTCTTT
TRBJ2-3,TRBV7-2,.,many,CASSQIRAESPQYF,TGTGCCAGCAGCCAAATCCGGGCCGAAAGCCCGCAGTATTTT
TRBJ2-6,TRBV5-1,TRBD1,few,CASSQAGTGFSGANVLTF,TGCGCCAGCAGCCAAGCCGGGACAGGGTTCTCTGGGGCCAACGTCCTGACTTTC
TRBJ2-7,TRBV28,.,many,CASSRTDLSYEQYF,TGTGCCAGCAGTCGGACAGACCTATCCTACGAGCAGTACTTC
TRBJ2-6,TRBV6-2/TRBV6-3,.,many,CASTYEGSGANVLTF,TGTGCCAGCACCTACGAAGGCTCTGGGGCCAACGTCCTGACTTTC
TRBJ1-2,TRBV7-2,.,many,CASSLFLGADYGYTF,TGTGCCAGCAGCTTATTCCTGGGGGCGGACTATGGCTACACCTTC
TRBJ1-1,TRBV7-2,.,many,CASSLVRVGNTEAFF,TGTGCCAGCAGCTTAGTAAGGGTCGGAAACACTGAAGCTTTCTTT
TRBJ1-6,TRBV28,.,few,CASSRGSGSPLHF,TGTGCCAGCAGCCGGGGGTCTGGGTCACCCCTCCACTTT